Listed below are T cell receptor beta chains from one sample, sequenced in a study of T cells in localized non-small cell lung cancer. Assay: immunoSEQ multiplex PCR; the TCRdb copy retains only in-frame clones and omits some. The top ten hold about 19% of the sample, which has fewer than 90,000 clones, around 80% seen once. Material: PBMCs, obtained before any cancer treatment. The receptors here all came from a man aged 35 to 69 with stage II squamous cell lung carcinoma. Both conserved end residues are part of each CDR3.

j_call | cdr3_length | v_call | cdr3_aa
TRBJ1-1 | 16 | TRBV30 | CAWSVLGSGSHAEAFF
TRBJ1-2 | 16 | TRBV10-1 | CASSESARDRGLGYTF
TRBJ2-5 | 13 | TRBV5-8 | CASGTIGGETQYF
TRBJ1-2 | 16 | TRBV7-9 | CASSYSRAGEDYGYTF
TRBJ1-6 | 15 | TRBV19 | CASSIKTGGLSPLHF
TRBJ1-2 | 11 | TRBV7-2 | CASSSAYGYTF
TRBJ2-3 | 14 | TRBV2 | CASRRGRGDDTQYF
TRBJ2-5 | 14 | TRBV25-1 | CASSGFQGQETQYF
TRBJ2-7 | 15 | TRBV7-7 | CASSPVPGQGGEQYF
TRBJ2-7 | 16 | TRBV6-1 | CASSENGWDSLYEQYF
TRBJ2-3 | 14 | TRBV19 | CASTGGTSKDTQYF
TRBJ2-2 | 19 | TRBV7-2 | CASSPRLAAGGFRTGELFF
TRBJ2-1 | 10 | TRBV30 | CARGYNEQFF
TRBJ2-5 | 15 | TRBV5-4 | CASSLAGRGQETQYF
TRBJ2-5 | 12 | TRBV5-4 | CASSLSSETQYF
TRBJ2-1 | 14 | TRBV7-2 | CASTSSGGAPEQFF
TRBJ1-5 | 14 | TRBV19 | CASRTGASNQPQHF
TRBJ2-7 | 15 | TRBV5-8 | CASSLRPSGTYEQYF
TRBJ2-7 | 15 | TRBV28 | CASSFPRRAGNEQYF
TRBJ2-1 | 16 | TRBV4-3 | CASSQEAGTAYNEQFF
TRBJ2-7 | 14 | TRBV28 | CASSSTGHDLRGYF
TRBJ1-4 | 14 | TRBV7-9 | CASSSQGDGEKLFF
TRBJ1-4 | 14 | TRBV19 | CASSTQAGGEKLFF
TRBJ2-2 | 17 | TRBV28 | CASSSFGAGGSTGELFF
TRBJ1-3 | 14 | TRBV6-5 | CAGSQAGIGNTIYF
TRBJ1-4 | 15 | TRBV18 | CASSPVRQIDEKLFF
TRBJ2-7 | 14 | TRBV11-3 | CASSTGEVSYEQYF
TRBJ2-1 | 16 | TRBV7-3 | CASSYDTSGSYNEQFF
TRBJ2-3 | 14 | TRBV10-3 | CAISGGEGTDTQYF
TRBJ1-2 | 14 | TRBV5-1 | CASSLEGISYGYTF
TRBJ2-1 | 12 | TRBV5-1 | CASSYPADEQFF
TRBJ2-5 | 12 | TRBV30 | CACQGGSETQYF
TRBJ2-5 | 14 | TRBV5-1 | CASSLAQPQETQYF
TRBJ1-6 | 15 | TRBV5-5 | CASSLEGGYNSPLHF
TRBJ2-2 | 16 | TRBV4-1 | CASSPGQGTNTGELFF
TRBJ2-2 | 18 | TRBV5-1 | CASSLVGLTRLYGGELFF
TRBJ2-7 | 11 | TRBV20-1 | CSAHRITEQYF
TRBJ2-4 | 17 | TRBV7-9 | CASSLAGEGQLKNIQYF
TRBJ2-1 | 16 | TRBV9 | CASSTFSGRKNNEQFF
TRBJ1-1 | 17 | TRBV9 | CASSVDPTGGANTEAFF
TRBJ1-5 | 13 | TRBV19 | CASSIDFYQPQHF
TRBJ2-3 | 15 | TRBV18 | CASSPTPTAPDTQYF
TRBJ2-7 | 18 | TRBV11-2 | CASSLGRPDSGILNEQYF